The 13 T cell receptor beta chains below were found in one sample sequenced in a study of T cell repertoires in cytomegalovirus infection. TCRdb reanalysed the reads using MiXCR and keeps one entry per CDR3 protein. The sample yields 200,000 to 300,000 distinct CDR3 sequences, 9% to 15% seen once. The sample consisted of PBMCs. These TCRs come from a human donor in good health (CMV status not recorded). Some clones in this sample may be carry-over from other donors' samples.

This clonotype was counted at least ten times. This rearrangement joins TRBV6-5 to TRBJ2-7; TRBD2 matches at 7 bases. The trim removed 0 bases at V and 4 bases at J, leaving 3 bases unmatched. The CDR3 runs 14 residues. Germline CDR1 is MNHEY and CDR2 is SVGAGI. Here the CDR3 reads CASSYSGEGYEQYF. The CDR3 DNA reads as TGTGCCAGCAGTTACTCGGGGGAGGGATACGAGCAGTACTTC.

This clonotype was recorded at least ten times. The rearrangement uses TRBV6-6 and TRBJ1-1; D is unclear. The germline V gene has CDR1 MNHNY and CDR2 SVGAGI (reference sequence). The CDR3 has 15 residues. The germline V and J ends were trimmed by 0 bases and 2 bases, with 10 bases remaining between them. CDR3 sequence: CASSYSTAANTEAFF. CDR3 sequence (DNA): TGTGCCAGCAGTTACTCGACGGCAGCAAACACTGAAGCTTTCTTT.

This clonotype was counted ten times or more. This chain links TRBV19 with TRBJ2-1, with TRBD2 matching 7 bases. CDR1 and CDR2 (germline): LNHDA, SQIVND (reference sequence). This CDR3 comprises 14 residues. J was trimmed by 3 bases and V by 2 bases; bases with no gene match: 1. DNA of the CDR3: TGTGCCAGTAGTATACGGGGGGACTACAATGAGCAGTTCTTC. This sequence encodes CASSIRGDYNEQFF.

The chain joins TRBV28 to TRBJ2-3; a weak D match, TRBD2 (6 bases). The CDR3 runs to 15 residues. Trimming stripped 7 bases from V and 1 base from J, with 15 bases between. The V gene's germline CDR1 is MDHEN and CDR2 SYDVKM. The CDR3 DNA is TGTGCCAGCACCAATACGCGGGGACGCACAGATACGCAGTATTTT. Translated, it gives CASTNTRGRTDTQYF. Filled out from reference TRBV28 and TRBJ2-3, the complete variable domain reads DVKVTQSSRYLVKRTGEKVFLECVQDMDHENMFWYRQDPGLGLRLIYFSYDVKMKEKGDIPEGYSVSREKKERFSLILESASTNQTSMYLCASTNTRGRTDTQYFGPGTRLTVL.

This clonotype has at least ten counts. This chain uses TRBV5-1 with TRBJ2-6; D unclear. The CDR3 contains 14 residues. V gave up 1 base and J gave up 0 bases, with 2 bases separating them. Looked up from germline, CDR1 is SGHRS and CDR2 is YFSETQ. The CDR3 spells CASSLPSGANVLTF. As DNA, the CDR3 is TGCGCCAGCAGCTTGCCCTCTGGGGCCAACGTCCTGACTTTC. The complete variable domain, with remaining parts taken from reference TRBV5-1 and TRBJ2-6, reads KAGVTQTPRYLIKTRGQQVTLSCSPISGHRSVSWYQQTPGQGLQFLFEYFSETQRNKGNFPGRFSGRQFSNSRSEMNVSTLELGDSALYLCASSLPSGANVLTFGAGSRLTVL.

With regard to this clonotype: A read error may explain this, as a much larger clone is one base away. V and J are TRBV12-3 or TRBV12-4 and TRBJ2-5, with 15 bases that match TRBD2. CDR3 length: 15 amino acids. V lost 9 bases and J lost 5; bases outside the gene matches: 7. The CDR3 nucleotides are TGTGCCAGAAGTCGGACTAGCGGGGGGGAGGAGACCCAGTACTTC. Protein sequence: CARSRTSGGEETQYF.

This clonotype occurred many times. CDR3 bases: TGTGCCAGCAGCTCCCGCACAGATACGCAGTATTTT. It is translated as CASSSRTDTQYF. The chain has TRBV7-2 and TRBJ2-3; unclear D gene. Trimming removed 4 bases from V and 1 base from J, with 3 bases in between. Germline V gives CDR1 SGHTA, CDR2 FQGNSA. This CDR3 is 12 amino acids long.

This clonotype was counted ten times or more. J is TRBJ1-2 and V is TRBV5-1; weak D call: TRBD1 (5 bases). Germline V gene sequence: CDR1 SGHRS, CDR2 YFSETQ. CDR3 length equals 15 residues. V lost 0 bases, J lost 6 bases, and 15 bases lay in between. CDR3 residues: CASSLVALGGDGYTF. CDR3 nucleotide sequence: TGCGCCAGCAGCTTGGTGGCCCTGGGGGGAGATGGCTACACCTTC.

This clonotype was found a few times. The rearrangement links TRBV20-1 to TRBJ1-6; tentative D call: TRBD1 (5 bases). The V gene lost 0 bases and the J gene lost 0 bases, with 9 bases spanning the gap. Per germline, CDR1 DFQATT and CDR2 SNEGSKA (reference sequence). The CDR3 is made up of 16 amino acids. The CDR3 loop is CSARDRGGSYNSPLHF. The CDR3, as DNA: TGCAGTGCTAGAGATCGGGGGGGCTCCTATAATTCACCCCTCCACTTT.

This clonotype was counted at least ten times. The CDR3 coding sequence is TGTGCCAGCAGCTTAGCCCAGGGGGCCTATGGCTACACCTTC. This sequence encodes CASSLAQGAYGYTF. The chain joins TRBV7-2 to TRBJ1-2; 8 bases are shared with TRBD1. Germline values: CDR1 SGHTA, CDR2 FQGNSA. The CDR3 runs 14 residues. With V trimmed by 0 bases and J by 4 bases, 1 base remained unmatched.

In the case of this clonotype: A much larger clone lies one base from this, so it may be a read error. The rearrangement joins TRBV14 to TRBJ2-4; no firm D call. Germline values: CDR1 SGHDN, CDR2 FVKESK. This CDR3 is built from 14 residues. CDR3 protein: CDSSRGIPKNIQYF. CDR3 nucleotide sequence: TGTGACAGCAGCCGAGGTATCCCCAAAAACATTCAGTACTTC.

This clonotype was picked up many times. The rearrangement uses TRBV7-2 and TRBJ2-7, with 11 bases lining up with TRBD1. V lost 3 bases to trimming and J lost 7 bases; unmatched junction nucleotides: 5. The CDR3 contains 14 residues. Germline CDR1 reads SGHTA; CDR2 reads FQGNSA. The CDR3 spells CASSFGTGGEEQYF. CDR3 DNA sequence: TGTGCCAGCAGCTTTGGGACAGGGGGAGAAGAGCAGTACTTC.

This clonotype has just a few counts. The genes are TRBV9 and TRBJ1-2; D uncertain. There are 16 residues in the CDR3. The V and J ends lost 0 bases and 4 bases respectively, with 16 bases between them. Germline CDR1 is SGDLS and CDR2 is YYNGEE. CDR3 loop: CASSVAALPTSYGYTF. As DNA, the CDR3 is TGTGCCAGCAGCGTAGCGGCTCTTCCAACCTCCTATGGCTACACCTTC.